One TCR beta chain is described in this entry. This clonotype was picked up many times. What antigen it recognizes has not been identified. No much larger clone is present one base from it, and per-base qualities are unavailable. The library was made by multiplex PCR. The instrument was an Illumina HiSeq 4000. To build TCR beta libraries, CDR3 regions were amplified by Arm-PCR using iRepertoire HTBI primers. Before sequencing, the PCR products went through gel purification. The original pipeline was this. A total of 60 to 80 TRBV and 14 TRBJ segments were identified across samples and were used for gene usage analysis of CDR3 amino acid clonotypes. COPE and FqMerger were used to merge filtered high-quality paired reads into contigs. BLAST was used to align contigs to the IMGT TRBV, TRBD and TRBJ reference genes, and CDR3 was defined following IMGT. Any clonotype with a frequency above 0.1% was counted as a highly expanded clone. Repertoire diversity was measured by Shannon entropy, and V-J evenness by the Gini coefficient. A clonotype was considered public if more than one individual shared it. The public reads were run again by TCRdb, first through fastp at Q25 and then through MiXCR, and only productive beta chains were kept. One record per CDR3 amino acid sequence lists the most common genes and DNA. TCRdb, not the original authors, processed these V and J calls. In all, the sample holds roughly 400,000 distinct CDR3 sequences, and 16% of those were seen once. About 23% of the sample is in the top ten clones.

These data originate in a study of regulatory T cells in long-lasting Graves disease (dated by TCRdb to the early 2020s). Turning to the overall study: Antithyroid drugs had been taken for less than 3 months by newly diagnosed Graves' disease patients. Patients with persistent Graves' disease were compared with patients with newly diagnosed Graves' disease using TCR sequencing and RNA sequencing of peripheral blood. The study took place in China and was registered as a clinical trial. TCR sequencing covered 13 persistent and roughly 20 newly diagnosed Graves' disease patients, some 35 samples in total.

The paper's findings and limits, for the study overall: Preferential use of TRBV28, TRBJ1-2 and TRBJ2-5 was observed in persistent disease, whereas TRBV20-1 and TRBJ2-1 were favored in newly diagnosed disease. The small sample size was acknowledged by the authors as a limitation that may reduce accuracy. A larger number of public clonotypes was shared among persistent patients (about 2,700) than among newly diagnosed patients (over 850). Only the TCR beta chain was sequenced and analyzed. Because the primary lesion, thyroid tissue, could not be accessed, the study looked at peripheral blood alone. Compared with newly diagnosed patients, persistent Graves' disease patients had lower TCR Shannon entropy and fewer highly expanded clones, which suggests clonal expansion.

The time point label corresponds to: newly diagnosed GD, antithyroid drugs for less than 3 months. For both TCR sequencing and RNA sequencing, RNA was extracted from PBMCs using TRIzol. Graves' disease was diagnosed according to American Thyroid Association guidelines. Recruitment of patients was carried out at an endocrinology department in Xi'an, China. Each patient gave about 9.1 milliliters of peripheral blood, collected in an EDTA anticoagulant tube. Ficoll Paque Plus density gradient separation was used to isolate PBMCs, and no further T cell sorting was done. An Agilent 2100 Bioanalyzer and agarose gel were used to check RNA quality, while a NanoDrop 2000 measured RNA concentration. Measured from the cysteine to the phenylalanine, the CDR3 is 16 residues long. Only the CDR3 portion is preserved as DNA: 48 bases, with reading frame beginning at the first base. According to the germline V gene, CDR1 reads SGHTA and CDR2 reads FQGNSA. Trimming removed 1 base from V and 3 bases from J, leaving 14 bases between the germline ends.

The same sample was also studied in work on T cells in Graves' hyperthyroidism and ophthalmopathy. Reported in the second study: Stable Graves' hyperthyroidism was defined as the absence of progression to ophthalmopathy over 18 months of follow-up. The hyperthyroidism patients were between 18 and 65 years old and newly diagnosed, with a disease duration of less than 2 months. The study excluded patients with uncontrolled infections, other autoimmune diseases, pregnancy or lactation. Diagnoses were based on clinical symptoms, serum thyroxine and TRAb, thyroid ultrasound and orbital computed tomography. The TCR CDR3 was subjected to a first round of RT-PCR using the HTBI primer set and the Qiagen OneStep RT-PCR kit. Most expanded thyroid clonotypes (frequency above 0.001) were also detected in blood, a finding suggesting that blood repertoires may reflect thyroid immune responses. Ophthalmopathy was separated from stable hyperthyroidism by a 13 V-J signature model, with about 86% sensitivity and just over 81% specificity obtained in cross-validation and 80%/75% obtained in testing. In validation, the model predicted progression to ophthalmopathy with over 65% sensitivity and approximately 72% specificity, a median of about 6 months before onset. TCR V-J signatures able to tell the groups apart were searched for in a discovery cohort of about a hundred patients, of whom roughly 42 had Graves' ophthalmopathy and about 55 had stable Graves' hyperthyroidism. Prospective prediction of ophthalmopathy was tested in an independent validation cohort consisting of 18 to 20 hyperthyroidism patients and 15 to 17 patients who later progressed to ophthalmopathy. The roughly 91 discovery patients were randomly split 7:3 into training and test sets. In addition, the study compared T-cell repertoires in thyroid tissue and in blood from roughly six Graves' hyperthyroidism patients. Once sampling was done, hyperthyroidism patients were given methimazole at a starting dose of 30 mg daily, whereas ophthalmopathy patients were given high-dose intravenous methylprednisolone. Libraries were constructed in a second round of multiplex PCR, after which size selection and purification were performed. Libraries were sequenced paired-end with 100 bp reads on an Illumina HiSeq2000. SOAPnuke was used to process the raw data, removing reads that contained adapters or uncalled bases, had a mean Phred below 15, or lacked an exact match to the constant primer or identifier. COPE v1.2.5 was used to merge the high-quality paired reads, and each unique nucleotide sequence was defined as a clonotype. Clonotypes were aligned to IMGT TRBV, TRBD and TRBJ reference segments using MiTCR v1.1. Only V-J combinations with frequency above 0.0001, covering 99% to 99.2% of repertoires, were analysed. A TCS score was defined as the ratio between F50 (clonal expansion) and ExV (chaos), using BLOSUM62-based TCRdist between CDR3 peptides within each V-J. Welch's t-statistics and random forest reduced around 520 V-J features to roughly 13, which were used in a naive Bayes classifier (R e1071). Sample size was not statistically predetermined, and investigators were not blinded to group allocation. TCR Vbeta CDR3 sequencing of some 140 peripheral blood samples (around 45 ophthalmopathy, about 80 hyperthyroidism and approximately 17 progressor patients) is reported in the paper.

The starting material was peripheral blood mononuclear cells (PBMCs), obtained at new diagnosis, from a patient treated with antithyroid drugs. This receptor was identified in a woman under 30 with Graves disease. Donor details come from another sample of the same person, matched by shared clones. The chain is encoded by TRBV7-2 joined to TRBJ2-3; TRBD1 is perhaps the D gene, given 5 matching bases. The CDR3 region reads CASSLVRSRDTDTQYF. The nucleotide sequence is given as TGTGCCAGCAGCTTAGTTAGAAGCAGGGATACAGATACGCAGTATTTT.